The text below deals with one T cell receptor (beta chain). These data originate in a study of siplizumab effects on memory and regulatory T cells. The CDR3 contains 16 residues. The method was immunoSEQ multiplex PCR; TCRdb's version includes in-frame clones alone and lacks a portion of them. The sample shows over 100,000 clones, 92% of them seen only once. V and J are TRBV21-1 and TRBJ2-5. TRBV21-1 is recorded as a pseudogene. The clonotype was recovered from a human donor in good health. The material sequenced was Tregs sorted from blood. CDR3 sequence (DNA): TGTGCCAGCAGCAAAGGTAGGCCCACGCTCACGTTAACCCAGTACTTC. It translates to CASSKGRPTLTLTQYF.